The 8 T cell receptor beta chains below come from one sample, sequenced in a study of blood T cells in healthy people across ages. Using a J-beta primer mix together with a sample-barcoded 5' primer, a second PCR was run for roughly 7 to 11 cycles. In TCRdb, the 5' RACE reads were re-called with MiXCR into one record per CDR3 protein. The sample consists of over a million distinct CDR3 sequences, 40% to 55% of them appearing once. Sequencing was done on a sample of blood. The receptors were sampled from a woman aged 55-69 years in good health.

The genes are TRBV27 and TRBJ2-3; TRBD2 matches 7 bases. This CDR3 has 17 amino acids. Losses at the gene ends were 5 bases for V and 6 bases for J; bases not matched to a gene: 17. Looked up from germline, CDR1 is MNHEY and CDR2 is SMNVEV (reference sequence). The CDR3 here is CASSLRPRRGTIDTQYF. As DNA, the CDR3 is TGTGCCAGCAGTCTACGTCCCAGACGGGGGACTATTGATACGCAGTATTTT.

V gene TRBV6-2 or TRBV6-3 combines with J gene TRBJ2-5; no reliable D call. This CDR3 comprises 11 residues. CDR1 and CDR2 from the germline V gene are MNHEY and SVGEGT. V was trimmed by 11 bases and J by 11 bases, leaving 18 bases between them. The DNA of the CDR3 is TGTGCCGCCGGGTTTGGTACTGAGCAGTACTTC. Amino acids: CAAGFGTEQYF.

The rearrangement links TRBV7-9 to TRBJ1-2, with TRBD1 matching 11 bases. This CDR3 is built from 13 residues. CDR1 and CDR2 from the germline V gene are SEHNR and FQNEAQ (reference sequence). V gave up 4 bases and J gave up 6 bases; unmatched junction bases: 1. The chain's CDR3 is CASSWGQGDGYTF. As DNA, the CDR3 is TGTGCCAGCAGCTGGGGACAGGGGGATGGCTACACCTTC.

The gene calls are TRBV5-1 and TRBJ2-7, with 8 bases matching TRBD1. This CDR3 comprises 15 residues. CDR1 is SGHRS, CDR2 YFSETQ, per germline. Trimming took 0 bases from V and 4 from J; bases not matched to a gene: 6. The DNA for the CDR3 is TGCGCCAGCAGCTTGGGGCAGGGGGCGCGTTACGAGCAGTACTTC. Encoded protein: CASSLGQGARYEQYF.

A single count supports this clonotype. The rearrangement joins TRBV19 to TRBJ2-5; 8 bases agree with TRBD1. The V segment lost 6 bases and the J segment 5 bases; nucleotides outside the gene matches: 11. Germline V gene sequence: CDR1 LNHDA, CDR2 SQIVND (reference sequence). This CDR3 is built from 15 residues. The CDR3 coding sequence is TGTGCCAGTAGCATCCGAAGGACAGGGACGGAGACCCAGTACTTC. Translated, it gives CASSIRRTGTETQYF.

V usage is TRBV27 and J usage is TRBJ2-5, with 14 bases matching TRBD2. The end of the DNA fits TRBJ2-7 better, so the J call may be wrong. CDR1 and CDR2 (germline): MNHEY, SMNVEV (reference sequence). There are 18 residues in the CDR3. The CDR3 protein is CASSYGGPGLAGDYEQYF. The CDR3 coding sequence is TGTGCCAGCAGTTATGGGGGGCCGGGACTAGCGGGAGACTACGAGCAGTACTTC.

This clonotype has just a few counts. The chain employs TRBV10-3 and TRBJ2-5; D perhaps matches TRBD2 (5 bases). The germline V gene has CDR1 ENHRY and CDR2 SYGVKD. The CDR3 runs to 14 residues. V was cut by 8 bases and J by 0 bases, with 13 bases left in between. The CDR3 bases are TGTGCCATCTGCGGGCAGGCCGACCAAGAGACCCAGTACTTC. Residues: CAICGQADQETQYF.

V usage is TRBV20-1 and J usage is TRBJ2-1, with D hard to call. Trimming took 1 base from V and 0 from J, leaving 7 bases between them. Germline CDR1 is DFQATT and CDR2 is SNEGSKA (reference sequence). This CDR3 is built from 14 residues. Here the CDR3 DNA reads TGCAGTGCTAGAGGACCGATCTCCTACAATGAGCAGTTCTTC. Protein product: CSARGPISYNEQFF.